What follows describes a single TCR beta chain. The sample originates from a study of shared clonotypes between healthy human individuals. Measured with immunoSEQ multiplex PCR; TCRdb has only the in-frame clones, and not every one. Of some 1 million clones in the sample, about 70% were seen once. The CDR3 is 14 residues long. V was trimmed by 4 bases and J by 5 bases, leaving 15 bases between them. The germline CDR1 and CDR2 sequences are SGHDT and YYEEEE. The material sequenced was memory CD4+ T cells sorted from blood. Subset indicated: CD45RA-negative fraction. The J gene is TRBJ2-5, the V gene TRBV5-6; the D is unclear. This TCR derives from a man younger than 35 in good health. For the CDR3, the DNA is TGTGCCAGCAGCCAAGGTCGAAGCCATGAGACCCAGTACTTC. It encodes CASSQGRSHETQYF.